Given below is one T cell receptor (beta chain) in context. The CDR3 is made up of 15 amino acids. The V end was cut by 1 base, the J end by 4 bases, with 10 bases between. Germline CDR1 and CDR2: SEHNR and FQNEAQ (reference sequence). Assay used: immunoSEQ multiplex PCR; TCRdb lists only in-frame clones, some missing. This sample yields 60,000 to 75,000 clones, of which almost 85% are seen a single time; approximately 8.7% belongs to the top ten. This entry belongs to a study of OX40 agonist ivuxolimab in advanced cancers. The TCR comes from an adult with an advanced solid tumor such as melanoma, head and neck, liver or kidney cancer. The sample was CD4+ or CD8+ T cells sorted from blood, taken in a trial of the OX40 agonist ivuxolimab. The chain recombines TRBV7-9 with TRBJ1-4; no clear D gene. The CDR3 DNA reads TGTGCCAGCAGCTTAGGGGCAGGTTTTAATGAAAAACTGTTTTTT. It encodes CASSLGAGFNEKLFF. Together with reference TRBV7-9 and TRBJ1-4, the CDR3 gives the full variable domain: DTGVSQNPRHKITKRGQNVTFRCDPISEHNRLYWYRQTLGQGPEFLTYFQNEAQLEKSRLLSDRFSAERPKGSFSTLEIQRTEQGDSAMYLCASSLGAGFNEKLFFGSGTQLSVL.